The entry below describes one TCR beta chain. Germline assignment: CDR1 MGHRA and CDR2 YSYEKL. The CDR3 has 14 residues. The V end lost 0 bases, the J end lost 12 bases, and 15 bases lay between the germline ends. This specimen belongs to a study of OX40 agonist ivuxolimab in advanced cancers. Repertoires were generated with immunoSEQ multiplex PCR, while TCRdb's copy carries only in-frame clones and drops some. This table has some 39,000 clones, roughly nine tenths appearing once. The TCR sequence derives from an adult with an advanced solid tumor such as melanoma, head and neck, liver or kidney cancer. The sample here was CD4+ or CD8+ T cells sorted from blood, taken in a trial of the OX40 agonist ivuxolimab. V gene TRBV4-1 combines with J gene TRBJ2-4; no clear D gene. Here the CDR3 reads CASSQDLEGTTQYF. The CDR3, as DNA: TGCGCCAGCAGCCAAGACCTGGAAGGAACCACTCAGTACTTC.